These T cell receptor beta chains were read from a single sample in a study of shared clonotypes between healthy human individuals. The protocol was immunoSEQ multiplex PCR, while the TCRdb copy is restricted to in-frame clones and leaves out a portion. This table has 2 million to 2.5 million clones, 85% to 95% appearing once. Sequenced material: naive CD4+ T cells from PBMCs. These TCRs come from a man aged 18 to 29 in good health. Some clones in this sample may be carry-over from other donors' samples. The conserved cysteine and the conserved F or W are not part of the CDR3 here. The order of the fields is V gene, J gene, CDR3 protein.

TRBV4-1	TRBJ2-4	ASSQELAKNIQY
TRBV5-6	TRBJ1-1	ASSLYRGGTEAF
TRBV5-6	TRBJ2-1	ASSLVGGTGPEQF
TRBV28	TRBJ2-7	ASSSIRGSLEQY
TRBV29-1	TRBJ1-1	SVGGPWNTEAF
TRBV6-6	TRBJ2-3	VSGTSGFQFTDTQY
TRBV5-1	TRBJ2-1	ASSGGRALENEQF
TRBV21-1	TRBJ2-1	ASSPYQRGFYNEQF
TRBV11-2	TRBJ1-5	ASSLPGQPQH
TRBV7-2	TRBJ2-1	ASSFGQARNEQF
TRBV29-1	TRBJ2-7	SVVGQSYEQY
TRBV10-2	TRBJ2-2	ASRVRGGGTGELF
TRBV18	TRBJ2-1	ASSPAEGILVGNEQF
TRBV7-3	TRBJ2-7	ASSPSGVGPNEQY
TRBV29-1	TRBJ2-2	SVGVPVAGGPSRTGELF
TRBV7-2	TRBJ2-7	ASSPMSGVDEQY
TRBV11-1	TRBJ2-5	ASSSFQTQY
TRBV20-1	TRBJ1-2	SARGGLGYT
TRBV6-1	TRBJ2-7	ASSTTGGNYEQY
TRBV6-5	TRBJ2-7	ASSRMTNTYEQY
TRBV9	TRBJ2-7	ASSVDAGSGYVQY
TRBV6-4	TRBJ2-1	ASSDGGGTGAFDEQF
TRBV5-1	TRBJ2-2	ASSLDHLNTGELF
TRBV19	TRBJ2-1	ASRGRRNNEQF
TRBV5-1	TRBJ2-1	ASSLVGDNEQF
TRBV7-6	TRBJ2-7	ASSLRDSYEQY
TRBV5-1	TRBJ2-5	ASSLGAGTSGRETQY
TRBV19	TRBJ2-2	ASRGSSGNTGELF
TRBV28	TRBJ2-1	ASSLWGAGEQF
TRBV7-8	TRBJ1-5	ASSLNPRTIGNQPQH
TRBV5-1	TRBJ2-7	ASSLAPGQTYEQY
TRBV10-2	TRBJ1-5	ASSERQSYSNQPQH
TRBV10-3	TRBJ2-5	AISVGGAMGQETQY
TRBV7-2	TRBJ2-7	ATTGGTGNSYEQY